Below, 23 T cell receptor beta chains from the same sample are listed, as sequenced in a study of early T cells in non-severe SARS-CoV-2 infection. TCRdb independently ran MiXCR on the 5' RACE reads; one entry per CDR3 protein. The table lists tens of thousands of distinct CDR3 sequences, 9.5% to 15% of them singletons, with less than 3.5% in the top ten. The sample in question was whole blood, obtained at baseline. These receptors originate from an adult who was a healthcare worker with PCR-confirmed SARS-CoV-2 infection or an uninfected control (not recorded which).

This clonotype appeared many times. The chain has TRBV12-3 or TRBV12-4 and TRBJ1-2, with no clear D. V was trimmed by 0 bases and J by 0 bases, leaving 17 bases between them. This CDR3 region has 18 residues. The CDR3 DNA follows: TGTGCCAGCAGTTTAGCTGGACTCGGTCGACCCCCTAACTATGGCTACACCTTC. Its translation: CASSLAGLGRPPNYGYTF.

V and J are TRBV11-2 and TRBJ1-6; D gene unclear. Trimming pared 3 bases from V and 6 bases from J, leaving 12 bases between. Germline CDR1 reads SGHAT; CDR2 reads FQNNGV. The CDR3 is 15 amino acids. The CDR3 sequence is CASSFGPVGNSPLHF. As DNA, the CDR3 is TGTGCCAGCAGCTTCGGACCGGTGGGTAATTCACCCCTCCACTTT.

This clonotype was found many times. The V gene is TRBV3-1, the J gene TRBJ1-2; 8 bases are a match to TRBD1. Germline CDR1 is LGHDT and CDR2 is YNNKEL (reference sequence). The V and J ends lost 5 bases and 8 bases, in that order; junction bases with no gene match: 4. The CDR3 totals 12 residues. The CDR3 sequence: CASSWTGKGYTF. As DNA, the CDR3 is TGTGCCAGCAGCTGGACAGGGAAGGGCTACACCTTC.

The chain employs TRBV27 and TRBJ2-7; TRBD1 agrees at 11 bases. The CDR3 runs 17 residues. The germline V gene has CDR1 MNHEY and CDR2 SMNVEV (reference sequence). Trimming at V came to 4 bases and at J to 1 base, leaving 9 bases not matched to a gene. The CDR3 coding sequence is TGTGCCAGCAGTTGGGGACAGGGGGTTTCAGGATCCTACGAGCAGTACTTC. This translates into CASSWGQGVSGSYEQYF.

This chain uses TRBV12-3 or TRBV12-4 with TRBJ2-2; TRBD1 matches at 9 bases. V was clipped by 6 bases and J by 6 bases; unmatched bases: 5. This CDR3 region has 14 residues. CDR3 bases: TGTGCCAGCAGGGGACAGGGTGAGGCCGGGGAGCTGTTTTTT. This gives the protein CASRGQGEAGELFF.

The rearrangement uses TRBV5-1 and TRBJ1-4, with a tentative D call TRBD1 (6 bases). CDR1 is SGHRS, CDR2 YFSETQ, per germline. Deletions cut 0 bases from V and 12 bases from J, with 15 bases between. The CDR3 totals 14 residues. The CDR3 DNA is TGCGCCAGCAGCTTGGATAGGGGGAAGGCGGAACTGTTTTTT. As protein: CASSLDRGKAELFF.

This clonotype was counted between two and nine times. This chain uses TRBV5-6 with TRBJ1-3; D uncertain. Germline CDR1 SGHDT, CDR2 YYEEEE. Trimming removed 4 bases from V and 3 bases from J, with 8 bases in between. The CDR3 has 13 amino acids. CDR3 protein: CASSPDNGNTIYF. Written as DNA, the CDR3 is TGTGCCAGCAGCCCTGACAATGGAAACACCATATATTTT.

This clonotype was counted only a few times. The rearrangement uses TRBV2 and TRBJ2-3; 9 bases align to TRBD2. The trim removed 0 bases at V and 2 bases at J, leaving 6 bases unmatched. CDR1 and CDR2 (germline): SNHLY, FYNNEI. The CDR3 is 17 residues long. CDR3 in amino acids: CASSEARIAGDTDTQYF. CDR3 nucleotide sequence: TGTGCCAGCAGTGAAGCGCGAATAGCGGGGGACACAGATACGCAGTATTTT.

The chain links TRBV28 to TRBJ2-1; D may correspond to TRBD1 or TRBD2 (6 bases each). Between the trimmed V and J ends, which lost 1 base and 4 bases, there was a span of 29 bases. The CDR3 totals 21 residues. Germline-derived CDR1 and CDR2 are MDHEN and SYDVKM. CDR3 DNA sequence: TGTGCCAGCAGTTTATACTTGGGGGGCGTTTCGGACTATGGGGAATACAATGAGCAGTTCTTC. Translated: CASSLYLGGVSDYGEYNEQFF.

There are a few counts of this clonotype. The CDR3 nucleotides read TGTGCCAGCAGCTTGGGGGACAGCACCAATCAGCCCCAGCATTTT. Its protein is CASSLGDSTNQPQHF. This chain joins TRBV5-4 and TRBJ1-5; 7 bases align to TRBD1. From germline, CDR1 is SGHNT and CDR2 YYREEE (reference sequence). V shed 0 bases and J 3 bases; nucleotides not matched to a gene: 3. The CDR3 length is 15 residues.

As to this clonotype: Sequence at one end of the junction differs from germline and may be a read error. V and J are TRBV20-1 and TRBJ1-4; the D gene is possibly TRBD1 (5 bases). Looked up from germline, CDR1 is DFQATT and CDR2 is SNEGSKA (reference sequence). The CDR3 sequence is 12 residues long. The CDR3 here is CPPRGRGGKLFF. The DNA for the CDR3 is TGTCCCCCAAGGGGCAGAGGTGGAAAACTGTTTTTT.

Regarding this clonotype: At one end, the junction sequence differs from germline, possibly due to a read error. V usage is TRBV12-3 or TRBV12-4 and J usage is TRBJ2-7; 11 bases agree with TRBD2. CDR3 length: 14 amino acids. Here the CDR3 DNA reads TGTGCCGGCAGCCTAGCGGGGGGCAGGTACGAGCAGTACTTC. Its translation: CAGSLAGGRYEQYF.

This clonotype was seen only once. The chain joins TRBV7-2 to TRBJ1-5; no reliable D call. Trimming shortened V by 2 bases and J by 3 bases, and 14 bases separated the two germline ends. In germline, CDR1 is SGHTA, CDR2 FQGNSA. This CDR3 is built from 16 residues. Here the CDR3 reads CASSLFYSSSNQPQHF. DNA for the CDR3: TGTGCCAGCAGCTTATTTTATTCGAGTTCCAATCAGCCCCAGCATTTT.

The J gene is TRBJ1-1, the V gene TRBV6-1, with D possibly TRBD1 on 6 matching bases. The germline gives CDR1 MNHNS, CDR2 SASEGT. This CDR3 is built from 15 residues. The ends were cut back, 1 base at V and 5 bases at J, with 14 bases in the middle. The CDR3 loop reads CASSEGLGGETEAFF. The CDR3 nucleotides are TGTGCCAGCAGTGAAGGTCTAGGGGGAGAGACTGAAGCTTTCTTT.

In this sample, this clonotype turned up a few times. In DNA form, the CDR3 reads TGTGCCAGCAGCTCCGGACTAGCGGGGGGGTACCAAGAGACCCAGTACTTC. This sequence encodes CASSSGLAGGYQETQYF. This chain joins TRBV7-2 and TRBJ2-5; 15 bases map to TRBD2. V was clipped by 4 bases and J by 0 bases; unmatched bases: 3. There are 17 residues in the CDR3. The V gene's germline CDR1 is SGHTA and CDR2 FQGNSA.

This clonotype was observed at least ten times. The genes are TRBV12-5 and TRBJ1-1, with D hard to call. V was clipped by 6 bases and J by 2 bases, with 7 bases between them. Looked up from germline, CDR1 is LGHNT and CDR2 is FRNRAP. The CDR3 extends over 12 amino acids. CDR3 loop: CASGLGNTEAFF. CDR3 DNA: TGTGCTAGTGGCCTAGGAAACACTGAAGCTTTCTTT.

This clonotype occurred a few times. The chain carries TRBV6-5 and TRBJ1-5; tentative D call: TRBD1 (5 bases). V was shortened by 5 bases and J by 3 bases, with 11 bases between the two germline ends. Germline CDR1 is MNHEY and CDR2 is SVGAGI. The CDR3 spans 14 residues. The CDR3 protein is CASSRDGVNQPQHF. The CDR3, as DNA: TGTGCCAGCAGTCGGGACGGAGTCAATCAGCCCCAGCATTTT.

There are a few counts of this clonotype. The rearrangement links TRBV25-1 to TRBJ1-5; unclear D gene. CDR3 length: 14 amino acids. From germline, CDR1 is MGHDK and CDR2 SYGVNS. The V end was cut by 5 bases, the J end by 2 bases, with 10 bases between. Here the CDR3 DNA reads TGTGCCAGCAGTTTGGGTTCGGGCAATCAGCCCCAGCATTTT. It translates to CASSLGSGNQPQHF.

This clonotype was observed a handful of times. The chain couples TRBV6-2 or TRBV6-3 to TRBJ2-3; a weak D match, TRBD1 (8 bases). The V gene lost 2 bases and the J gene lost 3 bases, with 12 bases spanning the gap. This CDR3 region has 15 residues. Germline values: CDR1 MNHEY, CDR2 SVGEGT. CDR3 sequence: CASSYGGDRTDTQYF. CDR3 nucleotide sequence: TGTGCCAGCAGTTACGGGGGGGACAGGACAGATACGCAGTATTTT.

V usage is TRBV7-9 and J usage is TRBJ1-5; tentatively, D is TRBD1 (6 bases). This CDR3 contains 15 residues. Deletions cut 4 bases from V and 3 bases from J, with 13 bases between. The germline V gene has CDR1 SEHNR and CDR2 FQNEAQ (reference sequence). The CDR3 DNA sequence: TGTGCCAGCAGCTCGGACAGAGGGGCCAATCAGCCCCAGCATTTT. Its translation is CASSSDRGANQPQHF.

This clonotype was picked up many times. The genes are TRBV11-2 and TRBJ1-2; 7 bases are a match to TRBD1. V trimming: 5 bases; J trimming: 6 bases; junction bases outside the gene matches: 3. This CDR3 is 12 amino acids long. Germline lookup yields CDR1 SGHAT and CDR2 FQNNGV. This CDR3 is CASSRTGNGYTF. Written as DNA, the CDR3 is TGTGCCAGCAGCCGGACAGGAAATGGCTACACCTTC. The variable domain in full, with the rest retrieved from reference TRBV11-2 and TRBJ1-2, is EAGVAQSPRYKIIEKRQSVAFWCNPISGHATLYWYQQILGQGPKLLIQFQNNGVVDDSQLPKDRFSAERLKGVDSTLKIQPAKLEDSAVYLCASSRTGNGYTFGSGTRLTVV.

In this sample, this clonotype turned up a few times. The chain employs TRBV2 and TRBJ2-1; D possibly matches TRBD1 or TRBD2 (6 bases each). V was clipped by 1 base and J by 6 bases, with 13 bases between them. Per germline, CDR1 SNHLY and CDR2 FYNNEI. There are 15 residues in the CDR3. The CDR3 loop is CASSEGGATSNEQFF. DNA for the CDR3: TGTGCCAGCAGTGAAGGGGGGGCCACCTCCAATGAGCAGTTCTTC.

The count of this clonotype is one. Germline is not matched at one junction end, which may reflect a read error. The CDR3 nucleotides are TGTCCCAGCAGCTCCGGGACAATCGCCGAGCAGTACTTC. Translation: CPSSSGTIAEQYF. This chain joins TRBV28 and TRBJ2-7, with a tentative D call TRBD1 (6 bases). The CDR3 extends over 13 amino acids. CDR1 and CDR2 (germline): MDHEN, SYDVKM.